This TCR beta chain derives from a study of CXCR3-negative and CXCR3-positive naive CD8 T cells. Overall study results and limits: Naive cells with CXCR3 showed TRB CDR3s that were more hydrophobic than those in CXCR3-negative naive cells. The TRBV-TRBJ usage of naive CXCR3-negative and CXCR3-positive cells was similar, but that of memory cells differed. Whereas both naive subsets had comparably high diversity, memory CD8+ cells had much lower diversity.

Libraries were UMI-labeled 5' RACE TRB cDNA. TCRdb derives one entry per CDR3 protein from the 5' RACE reads, leaving out DNA. The sample yields 100,000 to 150,000 distinct CDR3 sequences, of which the top ten take up 0.4% to 0.5%. The length of the CDR3 is 16 residues. Germline lookup yields CDR1 DFQATT and CDR2 SNEGSKA (reference sequence). As concerns this clonotype: Its antigen is undetermined.

The material sequenced was naive CXCR3+ CD8+ T cells from blood. Subset: CD45RO-CCR7+CD27+CD95- naive CD8+ T cells expressing CXCR3 (TNR3+). The sequence was obtained from a human donor in good health. Some clones in this sample may be carry-over from other donors' samples. J is TRBJ2-1 and V is TRBV20-1; the TCRdb D gene call, TRBD2, has no DNA to confirm it. The CDR3 sequence: CSAREPGGALYNEQFF.